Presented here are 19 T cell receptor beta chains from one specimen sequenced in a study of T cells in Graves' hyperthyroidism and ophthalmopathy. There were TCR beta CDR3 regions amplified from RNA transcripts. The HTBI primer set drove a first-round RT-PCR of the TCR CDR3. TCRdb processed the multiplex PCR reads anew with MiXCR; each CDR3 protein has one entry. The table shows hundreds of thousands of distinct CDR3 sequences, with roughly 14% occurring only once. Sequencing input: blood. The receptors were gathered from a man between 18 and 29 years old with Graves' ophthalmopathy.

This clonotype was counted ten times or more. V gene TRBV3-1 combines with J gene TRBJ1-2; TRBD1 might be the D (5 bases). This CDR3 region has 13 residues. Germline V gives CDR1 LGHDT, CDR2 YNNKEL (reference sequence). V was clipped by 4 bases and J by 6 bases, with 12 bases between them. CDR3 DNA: TGTGCCAGCAGCCTAGGACAAGCCAATGGCTACACCTTC. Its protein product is CASSLGQANGYTF.

The CDR3 DNA reads as TGTGCCATCAGTGAGTCGAGGACAGGGGTCTATGGCTACACCTTC. Protein: CAISESRTGVYGYTF. The rearrangement uses TRBV10-3 and TRBJ1-2; 9 positions agree with TRBD1. Germline CDR1 ENHRY, CDR2 SYGVKD. The CDR3 runs 15 residues. The J segment lost 4 bases and the V segment lost 0 bases, leaving 3 bases of the junction unmatched.

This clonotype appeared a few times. CDR3 in amino acids: CASSQEAQGYNSPLHF. CDR3 DNA: TGTGCCAGCAGCCAAGAGGCCCAGGGGTATAATTCACCCCTCCACTTT. The rearrangement joins TRBV3-1 to TRBJ1-6; TRBD1 might be the D (6 bases). Germline V gene sequence: CDR1 LGHDT, CDR2 YNNKEL (reference sequence). This CDR3 contains 16 residues. V was trimmed by 0 bases and J by 4 bases, leaving 10 bases between them.

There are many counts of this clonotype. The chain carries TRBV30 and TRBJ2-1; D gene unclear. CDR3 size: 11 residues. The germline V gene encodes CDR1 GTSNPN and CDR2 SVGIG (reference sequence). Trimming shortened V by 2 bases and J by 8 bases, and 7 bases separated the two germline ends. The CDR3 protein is CAWSLSYEQFF. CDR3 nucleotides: TGTGCCTGGAGTCTCTCCTATGAGCAGTTCTTC.

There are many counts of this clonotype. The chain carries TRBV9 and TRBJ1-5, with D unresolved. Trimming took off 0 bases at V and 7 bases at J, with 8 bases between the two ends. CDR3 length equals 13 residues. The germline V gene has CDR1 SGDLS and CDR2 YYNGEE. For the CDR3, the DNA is TGTGCCAGCAGCGTAGGGAGCGGGCAGCCCCAGCATTTT. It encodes CASSVGSGQPQHF.

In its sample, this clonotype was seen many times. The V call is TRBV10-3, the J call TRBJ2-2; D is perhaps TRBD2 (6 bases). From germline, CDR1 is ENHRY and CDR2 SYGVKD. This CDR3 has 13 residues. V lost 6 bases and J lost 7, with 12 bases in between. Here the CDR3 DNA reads TGTGCCATCAGGGCCTCGGGGGTCGGGGAGCTGTTTTTT. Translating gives CAIRASGVGELFF.

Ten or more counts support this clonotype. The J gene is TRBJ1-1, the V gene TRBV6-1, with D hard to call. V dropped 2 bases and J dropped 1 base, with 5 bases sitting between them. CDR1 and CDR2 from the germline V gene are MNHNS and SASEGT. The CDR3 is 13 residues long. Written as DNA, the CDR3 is TGTGCCAGCAGTGAACCACGGAACACTGAAGCTTTCTTT. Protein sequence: CASSEPRNTEAFF.

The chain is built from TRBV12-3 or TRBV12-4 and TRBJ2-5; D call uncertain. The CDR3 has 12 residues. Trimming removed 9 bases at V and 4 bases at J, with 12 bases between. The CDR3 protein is CASRAPGETQYF. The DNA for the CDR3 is TGTGCCAGTAGAGCCCCGGGAGAGACCCAGTACTTC.

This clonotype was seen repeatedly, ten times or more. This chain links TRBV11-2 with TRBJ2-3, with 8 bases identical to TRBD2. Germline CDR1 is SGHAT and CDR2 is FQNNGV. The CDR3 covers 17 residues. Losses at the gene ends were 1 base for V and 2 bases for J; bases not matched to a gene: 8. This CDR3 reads CASSLAHGGALTDTQYF. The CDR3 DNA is TGTGCCAGCAGCTTAGCCCACGGGGGGGCCCTCACAGATACGCAGTATTTT.

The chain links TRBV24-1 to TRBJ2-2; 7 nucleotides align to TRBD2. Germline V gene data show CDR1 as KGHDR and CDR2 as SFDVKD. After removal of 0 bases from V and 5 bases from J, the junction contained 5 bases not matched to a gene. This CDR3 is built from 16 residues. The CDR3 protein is CATSDLRGVATGELFF. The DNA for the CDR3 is TGTGCCACCAGTGATTTGCGGGGGGTGGCAACCGGGGAGCTGTTTTTT.

CDR3 coding DNA: TGTGCCAGCAGTCGTTACTTAGGACAGAGAAATAATTCACCCCTCCACTTT. Its protein product is CASSRYLGQRNNSPLHF. The chain has TRBV6-1 and TRBJ1-6; tentatively, D is TRBD1 (6 bases). Germline V CDR1 and CDR2: MNHNS, SASEGT. CDR3 length: 17 amino acids. Trimming shortened V by 5 bases and J by 5 bases, and 19 bases separated the two germline ends.

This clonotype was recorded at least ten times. This CDR3 reads CASTTPGGLTDTQYF. The CDR3 DNA reads as TGTGCCAGCACCACCCCCGGGGGGCTCACAGATACGCAGTATTTT. The chain links TRBV28 to TRBJ2-3; weak D call: TRBD2 (7 bases). V lost 7 bases and J lost 2, with 16 bases in between. Germline CDR1 and CDR2: MDHEN and SYDVKM. CDR3 length: 15 amino acids.

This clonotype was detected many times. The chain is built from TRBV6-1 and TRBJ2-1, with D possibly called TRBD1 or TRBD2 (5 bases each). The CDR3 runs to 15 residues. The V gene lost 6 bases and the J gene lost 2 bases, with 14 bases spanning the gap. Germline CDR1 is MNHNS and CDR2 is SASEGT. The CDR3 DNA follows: TGTGCCAGCAGAGACGTTGTGGGGGCCTACAATGAGCAGTTCTTC. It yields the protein CASRDVVGAYNEQFF.

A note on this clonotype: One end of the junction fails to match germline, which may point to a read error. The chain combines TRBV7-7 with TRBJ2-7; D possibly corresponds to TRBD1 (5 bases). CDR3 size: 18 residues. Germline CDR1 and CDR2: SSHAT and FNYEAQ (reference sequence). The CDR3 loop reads CASSLEPPHNRCAYEQYF. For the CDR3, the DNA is TGTGCTAGCAGCTTAGAACCGCCCCACAACAGGTGCGCCTACGAGCAGTACTTC.

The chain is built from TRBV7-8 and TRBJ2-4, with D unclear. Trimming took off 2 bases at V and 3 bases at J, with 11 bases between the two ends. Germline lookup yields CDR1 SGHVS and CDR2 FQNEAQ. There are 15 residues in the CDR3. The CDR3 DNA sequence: TGTGCCAGCAGCTTAAGTATCTACGTCAAAAACATTCAGTACTTC. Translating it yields CASSLSIYVKNIQYF.

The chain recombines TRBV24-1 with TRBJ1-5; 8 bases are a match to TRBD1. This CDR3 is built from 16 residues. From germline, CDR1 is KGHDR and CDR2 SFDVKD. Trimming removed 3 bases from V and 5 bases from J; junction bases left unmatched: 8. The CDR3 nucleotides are TGTGCCACCAGTGATCAACAGGGGGTCGGAGATCAGCCCCAGCATTTT. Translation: CATSDQQGVGDQPQHF.

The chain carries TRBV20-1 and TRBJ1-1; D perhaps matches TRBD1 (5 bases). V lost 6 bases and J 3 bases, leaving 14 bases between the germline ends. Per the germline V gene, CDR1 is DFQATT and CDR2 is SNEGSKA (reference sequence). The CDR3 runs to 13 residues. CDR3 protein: CSASSGSYTEAFF. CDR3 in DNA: TGCAGTGCCTCCTCAGGGAGTTACACTGAAGCTTTCTTT.

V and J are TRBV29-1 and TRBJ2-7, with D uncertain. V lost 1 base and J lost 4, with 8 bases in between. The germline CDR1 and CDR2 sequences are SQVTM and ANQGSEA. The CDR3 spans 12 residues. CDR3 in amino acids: CSVEGARYEQYF. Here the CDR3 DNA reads TGCAGCGTTGAAGGAGCCCGGTACGAGCAGTACTTC.

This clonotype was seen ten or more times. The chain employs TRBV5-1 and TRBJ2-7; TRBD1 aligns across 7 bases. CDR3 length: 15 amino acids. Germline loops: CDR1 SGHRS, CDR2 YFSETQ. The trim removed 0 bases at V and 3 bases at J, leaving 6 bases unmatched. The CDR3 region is CASSLGTGDLYEQYF. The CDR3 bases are TGCGCCAGCAGCTTGGGGACAGGAGACCTCTACGAGCAGTACTTC. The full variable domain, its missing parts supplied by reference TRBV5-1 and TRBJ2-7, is KAGVTQTPRYLIKTRGQQVTLSCSPISGHRSVSWYQQTPGQGLQFLFEYFSETQRNKGNFPGRFSGRQFSNSRSEMNVSTLELGDSALYLCASSLGTGDLYEQYFGPGTRLTVT.